This paragraph reports one T cell receptor (beta chain). These data are taken from a study of blood T cells in healthy people across ages. A sample-barcoded 5' primer and a J-beta primer mix were used in a second PCR of about 7 to 12 cycles. From the 5' RACE reads, TCRdb called clonotypes with MiXCR, one entry per CDR3 protein. The table lists about 1.1 million distinct CDR3 sequences, around two fifths of them singletons. CDR1 is SEHNR and CDR2 is FQNEAQ in the germline V gene (reference sequence). Trimming took off 5 bases at V and 4 bases at J, with 18 bases between the two ends. CDR3 length equals 15 residues.

V and J are TRBV7-9 and TRBJ2-7, with D possibly matching TRBD2 (6 bases). This clonotype was obtained from a man between 18 and 29 years old in good health. The sample comprised blood. The CDR3 DNA reads as TGTGCCAGCAGCCCCGCCCGGGAGAACACTTACGAGCAGTACTTC. This encodes CASSPARENTYEQYF. The full variable domain, completed using reference TRBV7-9 and TRBJ2-7, is DTGVSQNPRHKITKRGQNVTFRCDPISEHNRLYWYRQTLGQGPEFLTYFQNEAQLEKSRLLSDRFSAERPKGSFSTLEIQRTEQGDSAMYLCASSPARENTYEQYFGPGTRLTVT.